The 26 T cell receptor beta chains below were found in one sample sequenced in a study of T cells after yellow fever vaccination. TCRdb analysed the 5' RACE reads with MiXCR anew, one entry per CDR3 protein. The data hold about 240,000 distinct CDR3 sequences, with 6.9% observed a single time. Sequencing used CD4+ T cells sorted from PBMCs, obtained 15 days after the yellow fever booster vaccination. The receptors here all came from a man aged 25 to 40 who received the YFV17D yellow fever vaccine.

The table lists this clonotype with many counts. The rearrangement links TRBV12-3 or TRBV12-4 to TRBJ2-4; no reliable D call. The V gene lost 5 bases and the J gene lost 5 bases, with 10 bases spanning the gap. This CDR3 contains 13 residues. CDR3 protein: CASSPDTENIQYF. CDR3 DNA sequence: TGTGCCAGCAGTCCCGACACAGAAAACATTCAGTACTTC.

This clonotype was found a few times. The chain joins TRBV6-1 to TRBJ1-3; D might be TRBD1 (5 bases). Germline loops: CDR1 MNHNS, CDR2 SASEGT. The CDR3 has 18 amino acids. V was shortened by 6 bases and J by 0 bases, with 21 bases between the two germline ends. CDR3 in amino acids: CASSRQSPTLRSGNTIYF. DNA of the CDR3: TGTGCCAGCAGCCGACAGAGTCCCACCTTACGCTCTGGAAACACCATATATTTT.

The chain has TRBV9 and TRBJ2-3, with D hard to call. The CDR3 is made up of 14 amino acids. V shed 2 bases and J shed 2 bases, with 9 bases lying between them. Germline V gives CDR1 SGDLS, CDR2 YYNGEE. The CDR3 DNA sequence: TGTGCCAGCAGCGTTTTGGGGAACACAGATACGCAGTATTTT. This gives the protein CASSVLGNTDTQYF.

Ten or more counts support this clonotype. This rearrangement joins TRBV7-2 to TRBJ2-7; the D gene is possibly TRBD2 (5 bases). Deletions cut 6 bases from V and 0 bases from J, with 18 bases between. Germline CDR1 and CDR2: SGHTA and FQGNSA. The CDR3 totals 16 residues. The CDR3 coding sequence is TGTGCCAGCAGTCTTGTTCTAATTAGCGTCTCCTACGAGCAGTACTTC. Protein: CASSLVLISVSYEQYF.

The chain recombines TRBV20-1 with TRBJ1-2, with D uncertain. Trimming cost V 3 bases and J 6 bases, with 14 bases left between them. There are 13 residues in the CDR3. Germline CDR1 is DFQATT and CDR2 is SNEGSKA (reference sequence). CDR3 sequence (DNA): TGCAGTGCTAGGCCCGGCGCTGGACATGGCTACACCTTC. Translation gives CSARPGAGHGYTF.

The chain couples TRBV5-1 to TRBJ2-3; D may correspond to TRBD1 or TRBD2 (7 bases each). From germline, CDR1 is SGHRS and CDR2 YFSETQ. The V end was cut by 5 bases, the J end by 6 bases, with 19 bases between. This CDR3 region has 15 residues. The CDR3 DNA reads as TGCGCCAGCAGTGTAGGGGGCGGGAGCCCCGATACGCAGTATTTT. It specifies CASSVGGGSPDTQYF.

This clonotype was seen repeatedly, ten times or more. The chain links TRBV11-3 to TRBJ2-3; D unresolved. The CDR3 contains 16 residues. Germline-derived CDR1 and CDR2 are SGHNT and YENEEA. Trimming shortened V by 5 bases and J by 1 base, and 16 bases separated the two germline ends. This CDR3 reads CASSPGSGSRTDTQYF. In DNA form, the CDR3 reads TGTGCCAGCAGCCCCGGCTCCGGGTCCCGCACAGATACGCAGTATTTT.

V gene TRBV20-1 combines with J gene TRBJ1-5, with a possible D match to TRBD1 (5 bases). V was pared by 6 bases and J by 3 bases, with 12 bases between. This CDR3 region has 13 residues. Germline assignment: CDR1 DFQATT and CDR2 SNEGSKA (reference sequence). DNA of the CDR3: TGCAGTGCGGCCGGGACGTTCAATCAGCCCCAGCATTTT. It is translated as CSAAGTFNQPQHF.

This clonotype has ten or more counts. The genes are TRBV20-1 and TRBJ2-5; TRBD2 agrees at 10 bases. From germline, CDR1 is DFQATT and CDR2 SNEGSKA (reference sequence). Trimming cost V 1 base and J 4 bases; bases outside gene matches: 9. CDR3 length equals 16 residues. CDR3 sequence (DNA): TGCAGTGCTAGAGGGCTAGCGGGAGCGGGGGGAGAGACCCAGTACTTC. This translates into CSARGLAGAGGETQYF.

This clonotype has only a few counts. The chain couples TRBV28 to TRBJ2-1, with 8 bases matching TRBD2. From germline, CDR1 is MDHEN and CDR2 SYDVKM. This CDR3 region has 15 residues. Germline trimming cut 6 bases from V and 5 bases from J; bases unmatched to any gene: 9. The CDR3 here is CASRTGGDRHNEQFF. DNA of the CDR3: TGTGCCAGCAGGACCGGGGGGGACCGTCACAATGAGCAGTTCTTC.

Ten or more counts support this clonotype. This chain joins TRBV7-2 and TRBJ2-5; TRBD2 agrees at 12 bases. Losses at the gene ends were 4 bases for V and 13 bases for J; bases not matched to a gene: 7. The CDR3 covers 13 residues. Germline V gene sequence: CDR1 SGHTA, CDR2 FQGNSA. The CDR3 DNA is TGTGCCAGCAGCTCGACTAGCGGGAGTTCCCTGTACTTC. Protein sequence: CASSSTSGSSLYF.

A few counts support this clonotype. The chain joins TRBV29-1 to TRBJ2-5; no clear D. Trimming cost V 4 bases and J 9 bases, with 18 bases left between them. The CDR3 contains 13 residues. CDR1 and CDR2 from the germline V gene are SQVTM and ANQGSEA. CDR3 DNA sequence: TGCAGCGTTGGTAGTGGGCTCCTTGAGTCCCAGTACTTC. This translates into CSVGSGLLESQYF.

This clonotype has more than one count but fewer than ten. V gene TRBV11-2 combines with J gene TRBJ1-4; D remains unclear. The CDR3 covers 15 residues. The germline V and J ends were trimmed by 2 bases and 2 bases, with 9 bases remaining between them. Germline values: CDR1 SGHAT, CDR2 FQNNGV. The CDR3 DNA is TGTGCCAGCAGCTTAAGTTCCGGGACTAATGAAAAACTGTTTTTT. Its translation: CASSLSSGTNEKLFF.

This clonotype has ten or more counts. The V call is TRBV24-1, the J call TRBJ2-3; 7 bases fit TRBD1. CDR1 and CDR2 from the germline V gene are KGHDR and SFDVKD. V shed 4 bases and J 1 base; nucleotides not matched to a gene: 1. This CDR3 is built from 14 residues. The CDR3 DNA reads as TGTGCCACCAGTGAAGGGGGCCGCACAGATACGCAGTATTTT. It translates to CATSEGGRTDTQYF.

This clonotype was picked up a small number of times. The genes are TRBV29-1 and TRBJ2-7, with TRBD1 matching over 9 bases. The germline CDR1 and CDR2 sequences are SQVTM and ANQGSEA. This CDR3 comprises 12 residues. The V gene end was trimmed by 5 bases and the J gene end by 6 bases; junction bases not matched to a gene: 5. This chain's CDR3 is CSVLTGGGEQYF. The DNA for the CDR3 is TGCAGCGTTCTCACAGGGGGCGGCGAGCAGTACTTC.

This clonotype was detected ten times or more. The J gene is TRBJ2-1, the V gene TRBV10-2, with TRBD2 matching 14 bases. Germline lookup yields CDR1 WSHSY and CDR2 SAAADI. V lost 4 bases, J lost 7 bases, and 9 bases stayed unmatched. The length of the CDR3 is 17 residues. In nucleotides, the CDR3 is TGCGCCAGCAGTGCGACCGGGACTAGCGGGAGAAGAAATGAGCAGTTCTTC. Translated: CASSATGTSGRRNEQFF.

This chain links TRBV20-1 with TRBJ1-1; D remains ambiguous. The germline gives CDR1 DFQATT, CDR2 SNEGSKA (reference sequence). V lost 1 base to trimming and J lost 6 bases, with 21 bases between them. The CDR3 sequence is 16 residues long. This CDR3 is CSARALVTPQDPEAFF. Here the CDR3 DNA reads TGCAGTGCTAGAGCGCTTGTTACCCCTCAGGACCCTGAAGCTTTCTTT.

The chain joins TRBV7-2 to TRBJ2-3, with D perhaps matching TRBD2 (7 bases). From germline, CDR1 is SGHTA and CDR2 FQGNSA. V shed 5 bases and J shed 2 bases, with 14 bases lying between them. This CDR3 has 15 amino acids. CDR3 DNA sequence: TGTGCCAGCAGCCCCGGGGGGCGGAACACAGATACGCAGTATTTT. Its translation is CASSPGGRNTDTQYF.

In this sample, this clonotype turned up a few times. The chain has TRBV12-3 or TRBV12-4 and TRBJ2-1, with 13 bases that match TRBD2. This CDR3 contains 15 residues. Trimming cost V 5 bases and J 8 bases; bases outside gene matches: 6. DNA of the CDR3: TGTGCCAGCAGTCTCCGGACTAGCGGGAGTGATGAGCAGTTCTTC. Translated, it gives CASSLRTSGSDEQFF.

This clonotype appeared a few times. The J gene is TRBJ1-2, the V gene TRBV30; D not certain. There are 11 residues in the CDR3. Germline V lookup: CDR1 GTSNPN, CDR2 SVGIG (reference sequence). The ends were cut back, 5 bases at V and 8 bases at J, with 12 bases in the middle. The CDR3 nucleotides read TGTGCCTGGTTTTTGGGAGGGGGCTACACCTTC. Translated, it gives CAWFLGGGYTF.

V gene TRBV10-2 combines with J gene TRBJ1-4, with D unresolved. The length of the CDR3 is 13 residues. The germline V gene has CDR1 WSHSY and CDR2 SAAADI. The V gene lost 6 bases and the J gene lost 0 bases, with 5 bases spanning the gap. The CDR3 bases are TGCGCCAGCAGCCAGCCAACTAATGAAAAACTGTTTTTT. This codes for CASSQPTNEKLFF.

V usage is TRBV3-1 and J usage is TRBJ1-1; a weak D match, TRBD1 (5 bases). The V gene's germline CDR1 is LGHDT and CDR2 YNNKEL (reference sequence). The ends were cut back, 4 bases at V and 0 bases at J, with 9 bases in the middle. The CDR3 contains 14 residues. The CDR3 sequence: CASSRGPMNTEAFF. The DNA of the CDR3 is TGTGCCAGCAGCCGGGGACCGATGAACACTGAAGCTTTCTTT.

This clonotype was counted only a few times. The chain joins TRBV10-3 to TRBJ1-5; TRBD1 agrees at 9 bases. Losses at the gene ends were 5 bases for V and 5 bases for J; bases not matched to a gene: 1. Germline CDR1 is ENHRY and CDR2 is SYGVKD. The CDR3 is 13 residues long. The DNA of the CDR3 is TGTGCCATCAGTTGGGACAGGGATCAGCCCCAGCATTTT. Protein sequence: CAISWDRDQPQHF.

The chain couples TRBV18 to TRBJ1-3; D gene unclear. CDR1 is KGHSH and CDR2 is LQKENI in the germline V gene. The CDR3 covers 15 residues. The V end lost 0 bases, the J end lost 2 bases, and 8 bases lay between the germline ends. The CDR3 DNA reads as TGTGCCAGCTCACCACCGGCCAAAGCTGGAAACACCATATATTTT. This codes for CASSPPAKAGNTIYF.

This clonotype was observed many times. The germline gene is not matched at one end of the junction; a read error may be the cause. The CDR3: CASGSYNEQFF. Here the CDR3 DNA reads TGTGCCAGCGGGTCCTACAATGAGCAGTTCTTC. The chain employs TRBV10-1 and TRBJ2-1; D might be TRBD2 (6 bases). The CDR3 is made up of 11 amino acids. Germline CDR1 is WNHNN and CDR2 is SYGVQD (reference sequence).

In regard to this clonotype: One end of the junction varies from germline; a read error may be responsible. This chain links TRBV5-1 with TRBJ2-1, with 9 positions matching TRBD1. Germline values: CDR1 SGHRS, CDR2 YFSETQ. The CDR3 runs to 15 residues. CDR3 nucleotide sequence: TGCGCCAGCAGCTTTGGACAGGGGTCTTACAATAAGCAGTTCTTC. Its protein is CASSFGQGSYNKQFF.